The 32 T cell receptor beta chains presented below share a single source sample, sequenced in a study of cytomegalovirus exposure and HLA in healthy donors (dated by TCRdb to 2016 to 2017). Library preparation used the immunoSEQ multiplex PCR assay. The multiplex PCR relied on a mix of 60 forward primers for TCR Vbeta segments and 13 reverse primers for TCR Jbeta segments. The table was pulled from immuneACCESS by TCRdb, which kept in-frame rearrangements only. Such tables lose some clones; where checked, under half of the loss comes from unresolved V genes, and the rest has no known cause. Present in this sample are about 140,000 clones, approximately 84% of which were seen just once. More than 9.5% of the sample goes to the ten largest clones. The specimen was PBMCs. The source is a woman aged 55-75 years in good health and CMV-seropositive.

This sequence joins TRBV19 and TRBJ1-5; D may be TRBD1 (6 bases). The V gene's germline CDR1 is LNHDA and CDR2 SQIVND (reference sequence). V lost 7 bases, J lost 4 bases, and 8 bases lay in between. The CDR3 has 12 amino acids. The CDR3 sequence is CASKRGNQPQHF. CDR3 DNA sequence: TGTGCCAGTAAGAGGGGGAATCAGCCCCAGCATTTT.

The CDR3 loop is CAISEGQGRPEAFF. The CDR3 DNA sequence: TGTGCCATCAGTGAGGGACAGGGGCGGCCTGAAGCTTTCTTT. This chain links TRBV10-3 with TRBJ1-1; 9 bases line up with TRBD1. From germline, CDR1 is ENHRY and CDR2 SYGVKD. V lost 2 bases, J lost 6 bases, and 4 bases stayed unmatched. The CDR3 has 14 residues.

This clone was picked up a small number of times. The chain has TRBV27 and TRBJ2-7, with unresolved D. Germline CDR1 and CDR2: MNHEY and SMNVEV (reference sequence). The germline V and J ends were trimmed by 2 bases and 0 bases, with 11 bases remaining between them. The CDR3 is 15 amino acids. In DNA, the CDR3 is TGTGCCAGCAGTTTACGAGCGCTACACTCCTACGAGCAGTACTTC. Its translation: CASSLRALHSYEQYF.

The J gene is TRBJ2-5, the V gene TRBV5-4, with 8 bases aligning to TRBD2. Germline assignment: CDR1 SGHNT and CDR2 YYREEE (reference sequence). This CDR3 comprises 15 residues. V was clipped by 3 bases and J by 4 bases; unmatched bases: 8. The CDR3 loop reads CASSSGAGEGETQYF. CDR3 nucleotide sequence: TGTGCCAGCAGCTCGGGAGCGGGAGAGGGAGAGACCCAGTACTTC.

The V call is TRBV21-1, the J call TRBJ2-1; TRBD1 reflects the table's D call only, with no check against the DNA. TRBV21-1 is recorded as a pseudogene. The CDR3 has 15 residues. The CDR3 DNA reads TGTGCCAGCAGCAACTCCGGGACAGAGAGCAATGAGCAGTTCTTC. Its protein is CASSNSGTESNEQFF.

The chain uses TRBV10-1 and TRBJ2-5; D could derive from TRBD1 or TRBD2 (5 bases each). The DNA end lines up better with TRBJ2-7; the J call may be wrong. CDR1 is WNHNN, CDR2 SYGVQD, per germline (reference sequence). CDR3 length: 14 amino acids. CDR3 in amino acids: CASSEEGRDYEQYF. For the CDR3, the DNA is TGCGCCAGCAGTGAGGAGGGCAGGGACTACGAGCAGTACTTC.

This chain uses TRBV7-3 with TRBJ1-1, with 7 positions matching TRBD1. The CDR3 spans 14 residues. The junction had 4 bases not matched to a gene; V was cut back by 5 bases and J by 1 base. Germline CDR1 reads SGHTA; CDR2 reads FQGTGA. The CDR3 sequence: CASSPGTANTEAFF. CDR3 coding DNA: TGTGCCAGCAGCCCCGGGACAGCGAACACTGAAGCTTTCTTT.

V gene TRBV6-1 combines with J gene TRBJ1-5, with D unresolved. Germline V gives CDR1 MNHNS, CDR2 SASEGT. The CDR3 sequence is 13 residues long. Trimming took off 1 base at V and 3 bases at J, with 4 bases between the two ends. Written as DNA, the CDR3 is TGTGCCAGCAGTGAAGGTATCAATCAGCCCCAGCATTTT. Amino acid sequence: CASSEGINQPQHF.

This sequence joins TRBV4-3 and TRBJ2-5; maybe TRBD1 (6 bases). V shed 4 bases and J shed 1 base, with 10 bases lying between them. The germline CDR1 and CDR2 sequences are LGHNA and YSLEER. The CDR3 contains 14 residues. This CDR3 is CASSPQGPQETQYF. CDR3 DNA sequence: TGCGCCAGCAGCCCGCAGGGGCCCCAAGAGACCCAGTACTTC.

The CDR3 here is CASSLAGGINEQFF. CDR3 in DNA: TGCGCCAGCAGCTTGGCGGGAGGTATCAATGAGCAGTTCTTC. The genes are TRBV5-1 and TRBJ2-1; 7 nucleotides match TRBD2. The CDR3 spans 14 residues. V trimming: 0 bases; J trimming: 6 bases; junction bases outside the gene matches: 3. The V gene's germline CDR1 is SGHRS and CDR2 YFSETQ.

The chain employs TRBV7-2 and TRBJ1-1; weak D call: TRBD1 (5 bases). There are 13 residues in the CDR3. V lost 4 bases, J lost 7 bases, and 13 bases lay in between. From germline, CDR1 is SGHTA and CDR2 FQGNSA. CDR3 nucleotide sequence: TGTGCCAGCAGCTGGGGGGATTGGGGTGAAGCTTTCTTT. This codes for CASSWGDWGEAFF.

V usage is TRBV5-4 and J usage is TRBJ2-6, with a possible D match to TRBD2 (6 bases). CDR3 size: 15 residues. V was trimmed by 4 bases and J by 0 bases, leaving 8 bases between them. In germline, CDR1 is SGHNT, CDR2 YYREEE (reference sequence). CDR3 protein: CASSLSGSGANVLTF. The CDR3 DNA sequence: TGTGCCAGCAGCCTTAGCGGCTCTGGGGCCAACGTCCTGACTTTC.

The chain combines TRBV28 with TRBJ2-5, with 9 bases fitting TRBD1. The tail of the sequence fits TRBJ2-7 better, so the J call may be wrong. The V gene's germline CDR1 is MDHEN and CDR2 SYDVKM. The CDR3 extends over 16 amino acids. CDR3 sequence reads: CASSTSGTGQSYEQYF. CDR3 DNA: TGTGCCAGCAGTACCTCCGGGACAGGGCAATCCTACGAGCAGTACTTC.

The chain links TRBV30 to TRBJ2-3, with a weak D call TRBD1 (6 bases). The CDR3 runs 13 residues. The V gene lost 4 bases and the J gene lost 6 bases, with 14 bases spanning the gap. Germline V gene data show CDR1 as GTSNPN and CDR2 as SVGIG (reference sequence). The CDR3: CAWTEGVHDTQYF. The CDR3 nucleotides are TGTGCCTGGACTGAGGGGGTTCACGATACGCAGTATTTT. Looking up the rest from reference TRBV30 and TRBJ2-3 gives the full variable domain: SQTIHQWPATLVQPVGSPLSLECTVEGTSNPNLYWYRQAAGRGLQLLFYSVGIGQISSEVPQNLSASRPQDRQFILSSKKLLLSDSGFYLCAWTEGVHDTQYFGPGTRLTVL.

The chain uses TRBV30 and TRBJ1-4; tentative D call: TRBD1 (5 bases). Germline V CDR1 and CDR2: GTSNPN, SVGIG (reference sequence). Trimming stripped 6 bases from V and 0 bases from J, with 23 bases between. The CDR3 totals 18 residues. CDR3 DNA: TGTGCCTGTCAAACCGGGGGGTTGGATTTTGCAACTAATGAAAAACTGTTTTTT. Translating gives CACQTGGLDFATNEKLFF.

Only one count was recorded for this clone. The genes are TRBV7-9 and TRBJ2-7, with D possibly TRBD2 on 6 matching bases. CDR3 length equals 15 residues. The V gene's germline CDR1 is SEHNR and CDR2 FQNEAQ (reference sequence). V was pared by 5 bases and J by 2 bases, with 16 bases between. The CDR3: CASSPIGGTTYEQYF. DNA of the CDR3: TGTGCCAGCAGCCCAATCGGGGGAACAACCTACGAGCAGTACTTC.

The chain carries TRBV7-2 and TRBJ2-7; 9 nucleotides match TRBD1. Germline V gene data show CDR1 as SGHTA and CDR2 as FQGNSA. The CDR3 runs 15 residues. The junction had 6 bases not matched to a gene; V was cut back by 5 bases and J by 1 base. The DNA of the CDR3 is TGTGCCAGCAGCCAGTGGACAGGGGAGTCCTACGAGCAGTACTTC. This encodes CASSQWTGESYEQYF.

The CDR3 is CASSFPGLAGTEEQFF. The CDR3 DNA reads as TGTGCCAGCAGCTTCCCGGGACTAGCGGGAACGGAGGAGCAGTTCTTC. V gene TRBV11-2 combines with J gene TRBJ2-1; the match to TRBD2 covers 13 bases. Germline V gene data show CDR1 as SGHAT and CDR2 as FQNNGV. This CDR3 has 16 amino acids. V shed 3 bases and J 10 bases; nucleotides not matched to a gene: 9. Full variable domain (outside the CDR3, taken from reference TRBV11-2 and TRBJ2-1): EAGVAQSPRYKIIEKRQSVAFWCNPISGHATLYWYQQILGQGPKLLIQFQNNGVVDDSQLPKDRFSAERLKGVDSTLKIQPAKLEDSAVYLCASSFPGLAGTEEQFFGPGTRLTVL.

This clone was observed a few times. This chain connects TRBV5-4 to TRBJ1-1; maybe TRBD1 (5 bases). Germline V gene sequence: CDR1 SGHNT, CDR2 YYREEE (reference sequence). The V end lost 3 bases, the J end lost 4 bases, and 13 bases lay between the germline ends. There are 14 residues in the CDR3. The CDR3 is CASSSMTVPTEAFF. The CDR3 region has the DNA TGTGCCAGCAGCTCTATGACAGTCCCCACTGAAGCTTTCTTT. Full variable domain (outside the CDR3, taken from reference TRBV5-4 and TRBJ1-1): ETGVTQSPTHLIKTRGQQVTLRCSSQSGHNTVSWYQQALGQGPQFIFQYYREEENGRGNFPPRFSGLQFPNYSSELNVNALELDDSALYLCASSSMTVPTEAFFGQGTRLTVV.

CDR3 amino acids: CASSLLAGDEQYF. CDR3 DNA sequence: TGTGCCAGCAGTTTACTAGCGGGAGACGAGCAGTACTTC. V gene TRBV28 combines with J gene TRBJ2-7; 10 nucleotides line up with TRBD2. Germline V gene sequence: CDR1 MDHEN, CDR2 SYDVKM. Germline trimming cut 2 bases from V and 5 bases from J; bases unmatched to any gene: 0. This CDR3 is built from 13 residues.

The chain uses TRBV5-4 and TRBJ2-1; 9 bases are shared with TRBD1. This CDR3 has 15 amino acids. The germline gives CDR1 SGHNT, CDR2 YYREEE (reference sequence). The junction had 7 bases not matched to a gene; V was cut back by 1 base and J by 8 bases. In DNA, the CDR3 is TGTGCCAGCAGCTTGAGGGGACAGGGAGTCCATGAGCAGTTCTTC. As protein: CASSLRGQGVHEQFF.

The chain carries TRBV30 and TRBJ2-7; 7 bases agree with TRBD2. Trimming at V came to 1 base and at J to 5 bases, leaving 14 bases not matched to a gene. Germline V gene data show CDR1 as GTSNPN and CDR2 as SVGIG (reference sequence). The CDR3 contains 16 residues. The CDR3 reads CAWSAAGGGPSDEQYF. For the CDR3, the DNA is TGTGCCTGGAGTGCCGCTGGGGGAGGGCCCTCAGACGAGCAGTACTTC.

The chain combines TRBV27 with TRBJ2-1; TRBD2 aligns across 8 bases. Unmatched junction bases numbered 8, after V lost 0 bases and J lost 4 bases. The CDR3 is made up of 17 amino acids. Germline values: CDR1 MNHEY, CDR2 SMNVEV (reference sequence). The CDR3 reads CASSLSKPSGPYNEQFF. CDR3 nucleotide sequence: TGTGCCAGCAGTTTATCGAAGCCTAGCGGGCCTTACAATGAGCAGTTCTTC.

To note about this clone: Sequence at one end of the junction differs from germline and may be a read error. At the DNA level, this CDR3 is encoded by other sequences in the same sample as well. This chain uses TRBV30 with TRBJ1-1; maybe TRBD1 (5 bases). This CDR3 region has 13 residues. Germline CDR1 and CDR2: GTSNPN and SVGIG (reference sequence). This chain's CDR3 is CAWSGQPNTEAFF. In nucleotides, the CDR3 is TGTGCCTGGAGTGGACAGCCGAACACCGAAGCTTTCTTT.

The chain carries TRBV28 and TRBJ1-4, with D perhaps matching TRBD1 (5 bases). Trimming removed 2 bases at V and 6 bases at J, with 10 bases between. The CDR3 covers 14 residues. Germline CDR1 MDHEN, CDR2 SYDVKM. In nucleotides, the CDR3 is TGTGCCAGCAGTTTAAGAGGGGAGGATGAAAAACTGTTTTTT. Translated: CASSLRGEDEKLFF.

J is TRBJ2-3 and V is TRBV7-9, with 9 positions matching TRBD1. J lost 5 bases, V lost 5 bases, and 8 bases had no gene match. This CDR3 has 15 residues. Germline assignment: CDR1 SEHNR and CDR2 FQNEAQ (reference sequence). The CDR3 bases are TGTGCCAGCAGCATAAACAGGGGGCTAGGAGATACGCAGTATTTT. This codes for CASSINRGLGDTQYF.

The rearrangement links TRBV18 to TRBJ2-5, with 7 positions matching TRBD1. The CDR3 extends over 16 amino acids. The V and J ends lost 2 bases and 5 bases, in that order; junction bases with no gene match: 11. Germline V gene sequence: CDR1 KGHSH, CDR2 LQKENI. CDR3 protein: CASSPLVGDSSETQYF. The CDR3 nucleotides read TGTGCCAGCTCACCATTAGTTGGGGACAGTTCGGAGACCCAGTACTTC.

This clone was seen only a few times. The chain links TRBV18 to TRBJ1-1; TRBD1 matches 7 bases. CDR1 is KGHSH, CDR2 LQKENI, per germline. V gave up 3 bases and J gave up 0 bases; unmatched junction bases: 1. This CDR3 has 14 amino acids. The CDR3: CASSPGTVNTEAFF. For the CDR3, the DNA is TGTGCCAGCTCACCCGGGACAGTGAACACTGAAGCTTTCTTT.

As for this clone: Germline and junction disagree at one end, which may indicate a read error. V usage is TRBV10-3 and J usage is TRBJ1-2, with 11 nucleotides matching TRBD1. The germline gives CDR1 ENHRY, CDR2 SYGVKD. The CDR3 runs to 15 residues. CDR3 amino acids: CAISEPGQGAYVYTF. In DNA form, the CDR3 reads TGTGCCATCAGTGAGCCAGGACAGGGGGCTTATGTCTACACCTTC.

The chain has TRBV13 and TRBJ2-7, with D possibly TRBD1 on 6 matching bases. Trimming took off 0 bases at V and 5 bases at J, with 8 bases between the two ends. This CDR3 region has 13 residues. Germline lookup yields CDR1 PRHDT and CDR2 FYEKMQ (reference sequence). As DNA, the CDR3 is TGTGCCAGCAGCTTAGGGGGGGCGGACGAGCAGTACTTC. It specifies CASSLGGADEQYF.

This chain connects TRBV4-1 to TRBJ2-4; 14 nucleotides match TRBD2. The length of the CDR3 is 18 residues. Germline V gives CDR1 MGHRA, CDR2 YSYEKL. V shed 4 bases, J shed 0 bases, and the junction held 5 bases outside the gene matches. CDR3 protein: CASSPGLAGGRAKNIQYF. The CDR3 coding sequence is TGCGCCAGCAGCCCTGGACTAGCGGGAGGCCGAGCCAAAAACATTCAGTACTTC.

The gene calls are TRBV7-9 and TRBJ2-7; 7 bases align to TRBD2. This CDR3 has 16 residues. Per the germline V gene, CDR1 is SEHNR and CDR2 is FQNEAQ (reference sequence). V shed 2 bases, J shed 2 bases, and the junction held 9 bases outside the gene matches. Here the CDR3 DNA reads TGTGCCAGCAGCTTAAGTGAGGCGGGAGTCCCCTACGAGCAGTACTTC. It yields the protein CASSLSEAGVPYEQYF.